This T cell receptor (beta chain) originates from a study of blood T cell repertoires in COVID-19. TCRdb's copy holds only in-frame clones and misses some; the assay was immunoSEQ multiplex PCR. This sample yields under 250,000 clones, of which approximately 80% are seen a single time; approximately 4.3% belongs to the top ten. Germline V lookup: CDR1 LGHNA, CDR2 YNFKEQ. V lost 0 bases and J 0 bases, leaving 11 bases between the germline ends. CDR3 length: 17 residues. V is TRBV4-2 and J is TRBJ1-4; D perhaps matches TRBD1 (5 bases). Source material: PBMCs or T cells enriched from blood (not recorded which). The TCR was taken from a man aged 25 to 45 with acute COVID-19. CDR3 loop: CASSQDRQIPTNEKLFF. The DNA for the CDR3 is TGTGCCAGCAGCCAAGACCGACAGATCCCAACTAATGAAAAACTGTTTTTT.